Following are 24 T cell receptor beta chains from one sample sequenced in a study of blood T cell repertoires in COVID-19. Data came from immunoSEQ multiplex PCR; TCRdb stores just in-frame clones and leaves some out. The sample holds almost 15,000 clones, roughly nine tenths seen once. Sequenced: peripheral blood. Source of these receptors: a woman between 70 and 85 years old in a cohort sampled during active or convalescent COVID-19.

A few counts support this clone. The J gene is TRBJ2-5, the V gene TRBV6-5, with D tentatively TRBD2 (6 bases). Trimming pared 6 bases from V and 2 bases from J, leaving 16 bases between. The CDR3 runs 15 residues. Germline V lookup: CDR1 MNHEY, CDR2 SVGAGI. The CDR3 DNA sequence: TGTGCCAGCAGCGCCCCGGGGGTATGGCAAGAGACCCAGTACTTC. Protein: CASSAPGVWQETQYF.

This clone was picked up one time. The chain is built from TRBV9 and TRBJ2-1; TRBD1 matches 9 bases. V was clipped by 3 bases and J by 4 bases; unmatched bases: 2. CDR3 size: 14 residues. Germline V CDR1 and CDR2: SGDLS, YYNGEE. DNA of the CDR3: TGTGCCAGCAGCGCCGGACAGGGGTACAATGAGCAGTTCTTC. Its protein product is CASSAGQGYNEQFF.

The V and J genes are TRBV7-2 and TRBJ2-5; D may be TRBD1 (5 bases). V lost 1 base to trimming and J lost 5 bases, with 5 bases between them. CDR1 is SGHTA, CDR2 FQGNSA, per germline. This CDR3 spans 12 amino acids. This CDR3 is CASSLDRETQYF. CDR3 nucleotide sequence: TGTGCCAGCAGCTTAGACAGGGAGACCCAGTACTTC.

This sequence joins TRBV4-1 and TRBJ2-3; possibly TRBD2 for D (6 bases). V gave up 2 bases and J gave up 1 base, with 10 bases separating them. Germline values: CDR1 MGHRA, CDR2 YSYEKL. The CDR3 totals 15 residues. The CDR3: CASSQFAGRTDTQYF. The CDR3 DNA follows: TGCGCCAGCAGCCAATTTGCGGGGCGCACAGATACGCAGTATTTT.

V gene TRBV4-1 combines with J gene TRBJ2-2; TRBD1 is a possible D gene (6 bases). The ends were cut back, 4 bases at V and 3 bases at J, with 12 bases in the middle. CDR3 length equals 15 residues. CDR1 is MGHRA and CDR2 is YSYEKL in the germline V gene. The CDR3 DNA reads as TGCGCCAGCAGCCCAACAGGGTTAGACACCGGGGAGCTGTTTTTT. Its translation: CASSPTGLDTGELFF.

The chain recombines TRBV19 with TRBJ2-3, with 9 nucleotides matching TRBD2. The CDR3 has 15 residues. Trimming removed 8 bases from V and 4 bases from J; junction bases left unmatched: 10. Per the germline V gene, CDR1 is LNHDA and CDR2 is SQIVND (reference sequence). CDR3 DNA: TGTGCCAGTGACCCCGGGGCTAGCGGGGCAGATACGCAGTATTTT. This translates into CASDPGASGADTQYF.

The chain combines TRBV7-7 with TRBJ2-5; possible D gene TRBD1, 6 bases. Germline V lookup: CDR1 SSHAT, CDR2 FNYEAQ (reference sequence). This CDR3 region has 16 residues. V lost 1 base to trimming and J lost 5 bases, with 17 bases between them. The CDR3: CASSLGRGGDMETQYF. The CDR3 coding sequence is TGTGCCAGCAGCTTAGGCAGAGGGGGAGACATGGAGACCCAGTACTTC.

The V and J genes are TRBV5-1 and TRBJ1-2; 7 positions match TRBD1. The length of the CDR3 is 13 residues. V shed 4 bases and J 2 bases; nucleotides not matched to a gene: 2. Looked up from germline, CDR1 is SGHRS and CDR2 is YFSETQ. CDR3 loop: CASSPGQNYGYTF. The CDR3 DNA is TGCGCCAGCAGCCCGGGACAGAACTATGGCTACACCTTC.

J is TRBJ1-1 and V is TRBV12-5, with a possible D match to TRBD1 (6 bases). V was trimmed by 2 bases and J by 4 bases, leaving 11 bases between them. This CDR3 is 14 amino acids long. Germline values: CDR1 LGHNT, CDR2 FRNRAP. For the CDR3, the DNA is TGTGCTAGTGGTTTGAGCCGAGGGGGCACTGAAGCTTTCTTT. Amino acids: CASGLSRGGTEAFF.

This clone has a single count. This chain joins TRBV11-2 and TRBJ2-7, with 8 bases identical to TRBD1. The length of the CDR3 is 16 residues. Germline CDR1 and CDR2: SGHAT and FQNNGV. V was clipped by 5 bases and J by 2 bases; unmatched bases: 11. The CDR3 DNA reads TGTGCCAGCAGCCGCCTGTTGGGACAGGCGGCCTACGAGCAGTACTTC. It yields the protein CASSRLLGQAAYEQYF.

V gene TRBV27 combines with J gene TRBJ2-1, with 13 nucleotides matching TRBD2. The CDR3 extends over 14 amino acids. J lost 13 bases, V lost 4 bases, and 7 bases had no gene match. Germline-derived CDR1 and CDR2 are MNHEY and SMNVEV (reference sequence). The CDR3 loop is CASSSLGLAGTQFF. For the CDR3, the DNA is TGTGCCAGCAGTTCCCTGGGACTAGCGGGGACCCAGTTCTTC.

The CDR3 sequence is CASSLAGSGSYEQYF. The CDR3 DNA is TGTGCCAGCAGCTTGGCGGGGTCGGGATCCTACGAGCAGTACTTC. This chain links TRBV5-4 with TRBJ2-7; D possibly corresponds to TRBD2 (5 bases). This CDR3 has 15 residues. V gave up 0 bases and J gave up 1 base, with 11 bases separating them. Looked up from germline, CDR1 is SGHNT and CDR2 is YYREEE (reference sequence).

The chain recombines TRBV19 with TRBJ1-1, with 7 bases identical to TRBD1. V dropped 6 bases and J dropped 1; count of bases not matched to a gene: 11. The germline V gene has CDR1 LNHDA and CDR2 SQIVND (reference sequence). The CDR3 sequence is 16 residues long. CDR3 in amino acids: CASSKHRDRPNTEAFF. The CDR3 bases are TGTGCCAGTAGCAAGCACCGGGACAGACCGAACACTGAAGCTTTCTTT.

In DNA, the CDR3 is TGTGCCAGCAGTCGTGGGACTAGCGACTCCTACGAGCAGTACTTC. This gives the protein CASSRGTSDSYEQYF. The chain joins TRBV6-5 to TRBJ2-7; TRBD2 aligns across 10 bases. V gave up 5 bases and J gave up 0 bases; unmatched junction bases: 4. CDR1 is MNHEY and CDR2 is SVGAGI in the germline V gene. The CDR3 spans 15 residues.

The rearrangement uses TRBV7-2 and TRBJ2-4; maybe TRBD1 (5 bases). From germline, CDR1 is SGHTA and CDR2 FQGNSA. The CDR3 loop spans 16 amino acids. V was pared by 1 base and J by 0 bases, with 10 bases between. CDR3 sequence reads: CASSLVVGVAKNIQYF. DNA for the CDR3: TGTGCCAGCAGCTTAGTTGTAGGGGTAGCCAAAAACATTCAGTACTTC.

This clone appeared a few times. The chain carries TRBV28 and TRBJ2-1; D might be TRBD2 (7 bases). CDR1 is MDHEN and CDR2 is SYDVKM in the germline V gene. Trimming removed 2 bases from V and 5 bases from J, with 10 bases in between. The CDR3 consists of 14 residues. DNA for the CDR3: TGTGCCAGCAGTTTAGGGGGGGCGGACAATGAGCAGTTCTTC. Its translation: CASSLGGADNEQFF.

This clone was seen a few times. The V and J genes are TRBV27 and TRBJ1-5; tentative D call: TRBD1 (6 bases). The germline CDR1 and CDR2 sequences are MNHEY and SMNVEV (reference sequence). Trimming cost V 4 bases and J 4 bases, with 11 bases left between them. The CDR3 has 14 residues. The CDR3, as DNA: TGTGCCAGCAGTTCACCGGGGACAAATCAGCCCCAGCATTTT. It translates to CASSSPGTNQPQHF.

The V and J genes are TRBV27 and TRBJ2-1; maybe TRBD2 (6 bases). The CDR3 has 15 residues. V gave up 0 bases and J gave up 2 bases, with 8 bases separating them. From germline, CDR1 is MNHEY and CDR2 SMNVEV (reference sequence). The CDR3 DNA reads as TGTGCCAGCAGTTTATCTAGCGGAGCCTACAATGAGCAGTTCTTC. Protein product: CASSLSSGAYNEQFF.

This clone appeared once. This chain links TRBV5-6 with TRBJ1-6; D unresolved. The CDR3 covers 15 residues. The V end was cut by 0 bases, the J end by 0 bases, with 4 bases between. Germline V gene data show CDR1 as SGHDT and CDR2 as YYEEEE. The CDR3: CASSLGSSYNSPLHF. The CDR3 DNA sequence: TGTGCCAGCAGCTTGGGGAGCTCCTATAATTCACCCCTCCACTTT.

The rearrangement uses TRBV6-2 or TRBV6-3 and TRBJ2-7; 8 nucleotides line up with TRBD2. Trimming removed 5 bases from V and 0 bases from J; junction bases left unmatched: 6. CDR3 length equals 15 residues. CDR1 is MNHEY, CDR2 SVGEGT, per germline. The CDR3 reads CASSTGGGSSYEQYF. The CDR3 DNA is TGTGCCAGCAGTACCGGGGGGGGCAGCTCCTACGAGCAGTACTTC.

The sample holds one count of this clone. V gene TRBV6-2 or TRBV6-3 combines with J gene TRBJ2-3, with 10 bases that match TRBD2. The CDR3 sequence is 18 residues long. J lost 1 base, V lost 2 bases, and 9 bases had no gene match. CDR1 MNHEY and CDR2 SVGEGT come from the germline V gene. CDR3 residues: CASSYPTAGGPGTDTQYF. The CDR3 DNA sequence: TGTGCCAGCAGTTACCCCACAGCGGGGGGGCCGGGCACAGATACGCAGTATTTT.

The chain combines TRBV10-3 with TRBJ1-1; D unclear. The germline V gene has CDR1 ENHRY and CDR2 SYGVKD. This CDR3 comprises 13 residues. V lost 4 bases and J 1 base, leaving 7 bases between the germline ends. CDR3 nucleotides: TGTGCCATCAGTGGTCCAAAGAACACTGAAGCTTTCTTT. Translating it yields CAISGPKNTEAFF.

The gene calls are TRBV14 and TRBJ2-1; the match to TRBD2 covers 7 bases. V lost 4 bases to trimming and J lost 4 bases; unmatched junction nucleotides: 7. CDR1 is SGHDN and CDR2 is FVKESK in the germline V gene. The CDR3 extends over 15 amino acids. CDR3 nucleotide sequence: TGTGCCAGCAGCCTGGCCGGGACTAAGTACAATGAGCAGTTCTTC. Protein sequence: CASSLAGTKYNEQFF.

This chain connects TRBV20-1 to TRBJ1-1, with a possible D match to TRBD1 (5 bases). Germline CDR1 reads DFQATT; CDR2 reads SNEGSKA (reference sequence). Between the trimmed V and J ends, which lost 6 bases and 0 bases, there was a span of 5 bases. This CDR3 is built from 11 residues. The CDR3 bases are TGCAGTGCCAGGGTGAACACTGAAGCTTTCTTT. It specifies CSARVNTEAFF.